This TCR beta chain was identified during a study of T cells in narcolepsy. In the study overall: Patients with NT1 or NT2 and healthy control donors were enrolled. Study-wide points: Autoreactive clone sequences were missing from some blood memory CD4+ repertoires. Autoreactive clonotypes reportedly recurred in blood of same and different patients, not controls.

Libraries were prepared by immunoSEQ multiplex PCR; TCRdb keeps only in-frame clonotypes and omits some of them. This sample carries 20,000 to 25,000 clones, 84% of them seen once, and the ten largest clones take 1.3%. Worth noting for this clone: Its target is not known.

The source material was CD45RA- memory CD4+ T cells from PBMCs. This TCR came from a human donor with narcolepsy.

CDR3: CASSASHGGHEQFF. DNA of the CDR3: TGTGCCAGCAGCGCCTCCCATGGAGGTCATGAGCAGTTCTTC. The rearrangement links TRBV9 to TRBJ2-1; maybe TRBD2 (5 bases). The V gene lost 3 bases and the J gene lost 8 bases, with 15 bases spanning the gap. In germline, CDR1 is SGDLS, CDR2 YYNGEE. The CDR3 is 14 residues long.